This record concerns one T cell receptor beta chain sequence. Method: immunoSEQ multiplex PCR; TCRdb's copy keeps in-frame clones and lacks some. In the table there are 22,000 or so clones, approximately 80% of which are singletons. Germline V gene sequence: CDR1 SGHTA, CDR2 FQGTGA. This CDR3 contains 12 residues. The ends were cut back, 2 bases at V and 6 bases at J, with 2 bases in the middle. The data were taken from a study of OX40 agonist ivuxolimab in advanced cancers. This clonotype was sampled from an adult with an advanced solid tumor such as melanoma, head and neck, liver or kidney cancer. The sequencing used CD4+ or CD8+ T cells sorted from blood, collected in a trial of the OX40 agonist ivuxolimab. This sequence joins TRBV7-3 and TRBJ1-6; D call uncertain. The CDR3 DNA reads TGTGCCAGCAGCTTACTTAATTCACCCCTCCACTTT. Protein product: CASSLLNSPLHF.